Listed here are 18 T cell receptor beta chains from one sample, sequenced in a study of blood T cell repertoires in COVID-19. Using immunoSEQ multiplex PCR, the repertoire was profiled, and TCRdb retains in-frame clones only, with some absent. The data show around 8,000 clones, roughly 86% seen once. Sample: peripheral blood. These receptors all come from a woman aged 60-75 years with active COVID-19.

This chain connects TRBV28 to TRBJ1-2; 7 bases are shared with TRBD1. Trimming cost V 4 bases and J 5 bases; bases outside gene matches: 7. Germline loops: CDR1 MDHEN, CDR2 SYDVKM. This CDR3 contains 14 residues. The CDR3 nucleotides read TGTGCCAGCAGTTCCCCCGGGACAGCTTATGGCTACACCTTC. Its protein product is CASSSPGTAYGYTF.

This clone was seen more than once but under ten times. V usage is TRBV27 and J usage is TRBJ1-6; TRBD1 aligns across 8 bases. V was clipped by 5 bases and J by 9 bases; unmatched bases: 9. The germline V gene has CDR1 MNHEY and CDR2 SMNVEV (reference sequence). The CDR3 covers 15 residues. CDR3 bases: TGTGCCAGCAGTGCCCGACAGGGGATTGGTTCACCCCTCCACTTT. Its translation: CASSARQGIGSPLHF.

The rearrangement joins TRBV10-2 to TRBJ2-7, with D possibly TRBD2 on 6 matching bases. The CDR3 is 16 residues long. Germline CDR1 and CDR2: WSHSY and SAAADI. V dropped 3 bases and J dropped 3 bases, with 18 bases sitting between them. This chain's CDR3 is CASSDLTGTESYEQYF. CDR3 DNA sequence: TGCGCCAGCAGTGACCTGACCGGGACTGAAAGCTACGAGCAGTACTTC.

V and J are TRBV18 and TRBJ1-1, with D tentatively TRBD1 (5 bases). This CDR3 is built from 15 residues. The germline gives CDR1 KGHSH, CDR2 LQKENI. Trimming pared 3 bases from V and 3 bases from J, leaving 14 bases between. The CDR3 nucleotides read TGTGCCAGCTCACCGCGGGGGGGGGACCACACTGAAGCTTTCTTT. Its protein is CASSPRGGDHTEAFF.

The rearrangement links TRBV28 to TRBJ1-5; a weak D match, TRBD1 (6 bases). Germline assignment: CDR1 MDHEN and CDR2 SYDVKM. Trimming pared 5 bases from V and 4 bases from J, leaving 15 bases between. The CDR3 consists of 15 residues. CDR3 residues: CASSVTLGANQPQHF. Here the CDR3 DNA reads TGTGCCAGCAGTGTAACCCTGGGGGCTAATCAGCCCCAGCATTTT.

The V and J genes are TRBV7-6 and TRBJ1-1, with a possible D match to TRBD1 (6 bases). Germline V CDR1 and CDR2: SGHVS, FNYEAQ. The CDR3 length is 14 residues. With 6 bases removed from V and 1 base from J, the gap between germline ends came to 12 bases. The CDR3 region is CASSSIQGNTEAFF. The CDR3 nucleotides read TGTGCCAGCAGTTCGATACAGGGGAACACTGAAGCTTTCTTT.

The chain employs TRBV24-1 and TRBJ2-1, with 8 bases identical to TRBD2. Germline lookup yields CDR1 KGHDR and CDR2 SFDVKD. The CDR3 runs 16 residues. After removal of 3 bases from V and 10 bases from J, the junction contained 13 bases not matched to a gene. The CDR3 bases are TGTGCCACCAGTGATCCGGCGGGGGGTAACCCTAGGGAGCAGTTCTTC. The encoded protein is CATSDPAGGNPREQFF.

The CDR3 loop is CASSFGATYEQYF. In DNA form, the CDR3 reads TGCGCCAGCAGCTTTGGGGCCACCTACGAGCAGTACTTC. This chain links TRBV5-1 with TRBJ2-7, with D maybe TRBD1 (5 bases). CDR1 is SGHRS, CDR2 YFSETQ, per germline. The CDR3 covers 13 residues. The V end lost 2 bases, the J end lost 2 bases, and 8 bases lay between the germline ends.

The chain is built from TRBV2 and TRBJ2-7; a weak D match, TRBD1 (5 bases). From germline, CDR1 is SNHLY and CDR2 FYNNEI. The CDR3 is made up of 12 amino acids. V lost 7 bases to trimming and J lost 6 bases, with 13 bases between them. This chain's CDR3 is CASIEWTFEQYF. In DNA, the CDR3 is TGTGCCAGCATCGAGTGGACATTCGAGCAGTACTTC.

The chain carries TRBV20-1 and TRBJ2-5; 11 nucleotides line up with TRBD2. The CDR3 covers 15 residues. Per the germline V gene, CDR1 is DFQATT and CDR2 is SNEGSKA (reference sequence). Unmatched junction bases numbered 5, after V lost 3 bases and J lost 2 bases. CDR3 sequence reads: CSASMGLAVQETQYF. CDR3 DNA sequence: TGCAGTGCTAGTATGGGACTAGCGGTACAAGAGACCCAGTACTTC.

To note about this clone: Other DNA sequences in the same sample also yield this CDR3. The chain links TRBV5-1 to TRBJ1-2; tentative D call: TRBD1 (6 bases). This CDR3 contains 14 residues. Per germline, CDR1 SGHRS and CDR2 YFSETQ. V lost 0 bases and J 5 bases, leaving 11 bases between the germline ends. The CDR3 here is CASSLGTGFYGYTF. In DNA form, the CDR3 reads TGCGCCAGCAGCTTGGGAACAGGGTTTTATGGCTACACCTTC.

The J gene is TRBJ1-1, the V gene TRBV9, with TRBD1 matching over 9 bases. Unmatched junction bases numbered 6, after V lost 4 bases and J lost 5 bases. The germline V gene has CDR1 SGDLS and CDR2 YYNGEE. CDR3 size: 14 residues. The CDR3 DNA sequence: TGTGCCAGCAGCCAAACAGGGGGCGGAACTGAAGCTTTCTTT. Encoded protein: CASSQTGGGTEAFF.

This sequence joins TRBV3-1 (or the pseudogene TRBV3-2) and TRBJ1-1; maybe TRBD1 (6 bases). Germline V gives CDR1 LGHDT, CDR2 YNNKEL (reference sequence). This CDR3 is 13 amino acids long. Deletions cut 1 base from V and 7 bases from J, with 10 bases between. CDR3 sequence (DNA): TGTGCCAGCAGCCAAGGGGGAGGGGGTGAAGCTTTCTTT. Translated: CASSQGGGGEAFF.

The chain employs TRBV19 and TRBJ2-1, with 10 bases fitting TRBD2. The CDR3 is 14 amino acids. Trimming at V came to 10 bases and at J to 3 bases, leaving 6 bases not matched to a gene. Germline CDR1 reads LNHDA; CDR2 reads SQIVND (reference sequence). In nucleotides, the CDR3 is TGTGCCACCATAGCGGGGGGAAACTACAATGAGCAGTTCTTC. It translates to CATIAGGNYNEQFF.

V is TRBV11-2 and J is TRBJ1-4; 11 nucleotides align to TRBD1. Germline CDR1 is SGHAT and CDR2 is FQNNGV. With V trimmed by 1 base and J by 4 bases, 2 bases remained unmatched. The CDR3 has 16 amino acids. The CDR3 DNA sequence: TGTGCCAGCAGCTTAGGGGGGACAGGGGGTAATGAAAAACTGTTTTTT. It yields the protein CASSLGGTGGNEKLFF.

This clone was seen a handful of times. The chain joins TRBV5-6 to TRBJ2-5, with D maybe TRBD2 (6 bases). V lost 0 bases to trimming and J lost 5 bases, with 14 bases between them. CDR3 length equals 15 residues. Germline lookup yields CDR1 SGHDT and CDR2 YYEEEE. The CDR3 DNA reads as TGTGCCAGCAGCTTGGGCGGGGTCTTCGGGGAGACCCAGTACTTC. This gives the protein CASSLGGVFGETQYF.

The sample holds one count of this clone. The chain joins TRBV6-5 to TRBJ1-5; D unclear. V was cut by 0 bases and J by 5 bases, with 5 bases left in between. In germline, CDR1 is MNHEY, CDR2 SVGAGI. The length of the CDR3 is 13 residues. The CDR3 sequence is CASSYSGDQPQHF. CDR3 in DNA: TGTGCCAGCAGTTACTCCGGAGATCAGCCCCAGCATTTT.

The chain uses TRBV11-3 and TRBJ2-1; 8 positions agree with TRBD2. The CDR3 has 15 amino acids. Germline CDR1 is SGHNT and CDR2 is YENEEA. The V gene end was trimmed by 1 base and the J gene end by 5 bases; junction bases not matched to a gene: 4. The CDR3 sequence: CASSLAGGFDNEQFF. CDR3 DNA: TGTGCCAGCAGCTTAGCGGGGGGGTTTGACAATGAGCAGTTCTTC.